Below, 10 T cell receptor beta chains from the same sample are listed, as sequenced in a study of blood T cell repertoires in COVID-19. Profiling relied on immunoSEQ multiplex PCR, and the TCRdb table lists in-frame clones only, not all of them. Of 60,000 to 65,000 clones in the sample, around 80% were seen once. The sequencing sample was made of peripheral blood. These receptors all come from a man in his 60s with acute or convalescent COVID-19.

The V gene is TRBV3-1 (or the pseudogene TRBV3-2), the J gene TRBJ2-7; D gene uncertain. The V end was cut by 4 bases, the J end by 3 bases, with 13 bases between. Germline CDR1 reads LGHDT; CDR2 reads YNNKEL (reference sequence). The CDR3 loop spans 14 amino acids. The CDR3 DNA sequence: TGTGCCAGCAGCCTACGGGTGGAAAGCTACGAGCAGTACTTC. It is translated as CASSLRVESYEQYF.

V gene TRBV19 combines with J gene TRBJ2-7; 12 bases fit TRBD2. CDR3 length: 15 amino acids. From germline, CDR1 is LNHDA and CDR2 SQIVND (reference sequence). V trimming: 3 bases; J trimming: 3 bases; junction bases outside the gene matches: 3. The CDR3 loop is CASSITSGRIYEQYF. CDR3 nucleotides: TGTGCCAGTAGTATTACTAGCGGGAGGATCTACGAGCAGTACTTC.

CDR3 nucleotide sequence: TGCAGCGTCAGGACAGGGAATGAAAAACTGTTTTTT. Encoded protein: CSVRTGNEKLFF. This sequence joins TRBV29-1 and TRBJ1-4, with 8 bases matching TRBD1. The length of the CDR3 is 12 residues. V lost 6 bases, J lost 5 bases, and 2 bases stayed unmatched. Germline V lookup: CDR1 SQVTM, CDR2 ANQGSEA.

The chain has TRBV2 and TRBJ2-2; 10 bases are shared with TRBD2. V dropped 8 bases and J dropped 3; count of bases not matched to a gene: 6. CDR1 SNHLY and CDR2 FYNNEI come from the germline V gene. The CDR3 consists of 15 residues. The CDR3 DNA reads TGTGCCAGCTGGACCGGGACTAGCGACACCGGGGAGCTGTTTTTT. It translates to CASWTGTSDTGELFF. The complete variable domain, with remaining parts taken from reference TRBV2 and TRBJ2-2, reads EPEVTQTPSHQVTQMGQEVILRCVPISNHLYFYWYRQILGQKVEFLVSFYNNEISEKSEIFDDQFSVERPDGSNFTLKIRSTKLEDSAMYFCASWTGTSDTGELFFGEGSRLTVL.

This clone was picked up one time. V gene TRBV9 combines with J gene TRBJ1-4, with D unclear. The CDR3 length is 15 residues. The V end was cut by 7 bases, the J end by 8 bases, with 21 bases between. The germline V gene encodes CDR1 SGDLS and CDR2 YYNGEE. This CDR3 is CASGREDGRREKLFF. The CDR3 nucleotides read TGTGCCAGCGGGAGGGAGGACGGGAGGCGAGAAAAACTGTTTTTT.

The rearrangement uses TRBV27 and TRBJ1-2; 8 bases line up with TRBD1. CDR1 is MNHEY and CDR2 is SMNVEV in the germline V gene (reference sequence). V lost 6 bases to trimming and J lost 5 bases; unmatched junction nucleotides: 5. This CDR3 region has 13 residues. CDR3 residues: CASRTQGEYGYTF. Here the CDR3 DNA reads TGTGCCAGCAGAACACAGGGGGAGTATGGCTACACCTTC.

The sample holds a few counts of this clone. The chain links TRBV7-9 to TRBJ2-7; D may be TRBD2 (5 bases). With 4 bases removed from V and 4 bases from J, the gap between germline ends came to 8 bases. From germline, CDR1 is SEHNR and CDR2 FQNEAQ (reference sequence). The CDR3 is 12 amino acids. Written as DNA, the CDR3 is TGTGCCAGCAGCTCGAGGGATTACGAGCAGTACTTC. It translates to CASSSRDYEQYF.

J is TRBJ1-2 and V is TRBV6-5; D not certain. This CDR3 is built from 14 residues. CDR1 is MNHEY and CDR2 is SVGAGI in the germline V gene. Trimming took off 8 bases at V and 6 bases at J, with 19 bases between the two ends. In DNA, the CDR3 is TGTGCCAGCTCCCTTAATTTGGGCAGCCATGGCTACACCTTC. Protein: CASSLNLGSHGYTF.

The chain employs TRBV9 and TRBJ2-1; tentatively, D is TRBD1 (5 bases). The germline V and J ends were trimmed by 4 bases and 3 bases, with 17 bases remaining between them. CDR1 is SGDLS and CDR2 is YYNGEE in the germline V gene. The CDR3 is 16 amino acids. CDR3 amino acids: CASSLFQGGRYNEQFF. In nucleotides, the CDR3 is TGTGCCAGCAGCCTATTTCAGGGTGGTCGCTACAATGAGCAGTTCTTC.

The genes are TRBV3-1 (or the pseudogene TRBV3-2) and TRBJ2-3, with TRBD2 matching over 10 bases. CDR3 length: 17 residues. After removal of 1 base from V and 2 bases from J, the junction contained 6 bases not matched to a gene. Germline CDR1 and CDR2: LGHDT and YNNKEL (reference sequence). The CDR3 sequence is CASSQGTSGIHTDTQYF. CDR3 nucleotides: TGTGCCAGCAGCCAAGGAACTAGCGGGATTCACACAGATACGCAGTATTTT.